The source of this T cell receptor beta chain is a study of control samples from healthy donors and cancer patients. The CDR3 spans 13 residues. The V end lost 0 bases, the J end lost 5 bases, and 8 bases lay between the germline ends. The germline V gene encodes CDR1 SGHDT and CDR2 YYEEEE. Notes on this clone: The sample carries other DNA sequences with the same CDR3.

Profiling relied on immunoSEQ multiplex PCR, and the TCRdb table lists in-frame clones only, not all of them. The repertoire has roughly 370,000 clones, roughly 90% of them found once; the top ten carry over 5.5%. What was sequenced was PBMCs. This clonotype was sampled from a man aged 35-49 years with head and neck cancer. This chain uses TRBV5-6 with TRBJ1-1; the D is unclear. The CDR3 region is CASSLGRTTEAFF. For the CDR3, the DNA is TGTGCCAGCAGCTTGGGGAGAACTACTGAAGCTTTCTTT.